This TCR beta chain was documented in a study of blood T cells in healthy people across ages. Findings and limits, study-wide: More naive CD4+ cells and higher diversity marked long-lived donors relative to aged donors. Correlation between TCR beta diversity and naive T cell percentage was strong.

Together with a sample-barcoded 5' primer, a J-beta primer mix was included in a second PCR lasting about 7 to 11 cycles. Tags on each cDNA molecule came from a template-switch adaptor with 12 random nucleotides. MiXCR, run by TCRdb on the 5' RACE reads, gives a single entry per CDR3 protein. The table includes about 780,000 distinct CDR3 sequences, 55% to 65% detected once. Germline CDR1 is ENHRY and CDR2 is SYGVKD. The CDR3 is made up of 15 amino acids. Trimming at V came to 8 bases and at J to 4 bases, leaving 9 bases not matched to a gene. Details on this clonotype: Its target is unknown.

This rearrangement joins TRBV10-3 to TRBJ2-4; 9 bases fit TRBD1. The sample comprised blood. This TCR derives from a man aged 25-40 years in good health. The chain's CDR3 is CAILDPGQGKNIQYF. The CDR3, as DNA: TGTGCCATCTTGGACCCGGGACAGGGTAAAAACATTCAGTACTTC.